The 16 T cell receptor beta chains below were found in one sample sequenced in a study of T cell repertoires in cytomegalovirus infection. TCRdb reprocessed the reads with MiXCR, giving one entry per CDR3 protein. This table holds around 500,000 distinct CDR3 sequences, roughly 42% found once. No antigens are known for them. The source was cultured PBMCs, collected from culture after CMV antigen stimulation. The receptors shown here come from a human donor in good health (CMV status not recorded). Some clones in this sample may be carry-over from other donors' samples.

The chain employs TRBV20-1 and TRBJ1-1, with D possibly TRBD1 on 6 matching bases. This CDR3 region has 15 residues. The V end was cut by 1 base, the J end by 5 bases, with 17 bases between. CDR1 is DFQATT, CDR2 SNEGSKA, per germline (reference sequence). CDR3 sequence (DNA): TGCAGTGCTAGAGTCCATCAGGGGTTGGGAACTGAAGCTTTCTTT. Translated: CSARVHQGLGTEAFF.

This clonotype has a handful of counts. This rearrangement joins TRBV12-3 or TRBV12-4 to TRBJ2-7, with D unresolved. The CDR3 runs to 14 residues. The ends were cut back, 3 bases at V and 7 bases at J, with 16 bases in the middle. CDR3 sequence: CASSLAPPPGEQYF. The CDR3 nucleotides read TGTGCCAGCAGTTTGGCCCCCCCCCCCGGGGAGCAGTACTTC.

V usage is TRBV7-6 and J usage is TRBJ2-1; 8 bases map to TRBD2. The V segment lost 2 bases and the J segment 7 bases; nucleotides outside the gene matches: 7. CDR3 length: 15 amino acids. CDR1 and CDR2 from the germline V gene are SGHVS and FNYEAQ. The CDR3: CASSLTGGVRNEQFF. CDR3 in DNA: TGTGCCAGCAGCTTAACGGGAGGGGTTCGGAATGAGCAGTTCTTC. The variable domain in full, with the rest retrieved from reference TRBV7-6 and TRBJ2-1, is GAGVSQSPRYKVTKRGQDVALRCDPISGHVSLYWYRQALGQGPEFLTYFNYEAQQDKSGLPNDRFSAERPEGSISTLTIQRTEQRDSAMYRCASSLTGGVRNEQFFGPGTRLTVL.

The chain carries TRBV28 and TRBJ2-3, with 9 bases matching TRBD1. The CDR3 runs 15 residues. Germline V CDR1 and CDR2: MDHEN, SYDVKM. The ends lost 4 bases at V and 4 bases at J; junction bases unmatched: 6. CDR3 coding DNA: TGTGCCAGCAGTTCCCGGACAGGGGCTGCAGATACGCAGTATTTT. This translates into CASSSRTGAADTQYF. The whole variable domain, remainder taken from reference TRBV28 and TRBJ2-3, is DVKVTQSSRYLVKRTGEKVFLECVQDMDHENMFWYRQDPGLGLRLIYFSYDVKMKEKGDIPEGYSVSREKKERFSLILESASTNQTSMYLCASSSRTGAADTQYFGPGTRLTVL.

This clonotype was seen a few times. This sequence joins TRBV11-2 and TRBJ1-3, with D perhaps matching TRBD1 (5 bases). Germline loops: CDR1 SGHAT, CDR2 FQNNGV. Trimming left V 4 bases short and J 2 bases short, with 18 bases between. The CDR3 is 17 residues long. The CDR3 protein is CASSSITPRDAGNTIYF. The CDR3 DNA is TGTGCCAGCAGCTCAATTACACCCAGGGACGCTGGAAACACCATATATTTT. The full variable domain, rest sourced from reference TRBV11-2 and TRBJ1-3, is EAGVAQSPRYKIIEKRQSVAFWCNPISGHATLYWYQQILGQGPKLLIQFQNNGVVDDSQLPKDRFSAERLKGVDSTLKIQPAKLEDSAVYLCASSSITPRDAGNTIYFGEGSWLTVV.

J is TRBJ2-1 and V is TRBV7-9, with D uncertain. This CDR3 has 14 residues. The ends were cut back, 1 base at V and 8 bases at J, with 12 bases in the middle. Germline values: CDR1 SEHNR, CDR2 FQNEAQ (reference sequence). The chain's CDR3 is CASSLGPLRDEQFF. The CDR3 DNA sequence: TGTGCCAGCAGCTTAGGCCCCCTCCGCGATGAGCAGTTCTTC.

The chain carries TRBV6-2 or TRBV6-3 and TRBJ2-4; D tentatively fits TRBD1 or TRBD2 (5 bases each). Trimming shortened V by 0 bases and J by 1 base, and 13 bases separated the two germline ends. Per germline, CDR1 MNHEY and CDR2 SVGEGT. This CDR3 contains 17 residues. CDR3 loop: CASSYSIGWGAKNIQYF. The CDR3 DNA is TGTGCCAGCAGTTACTCGATTGGTTGGGGGGCCAAAAACATTCAGTACTTC.

The chain joins TRBV4-1 to TRBJ1-2; the D is unclear. With 7 bases removed from V and 7 bases from J, the gap between germline ends came to 19 bases. The CDR3 extends over 14 amino acids. Germline V gene sequence: CDR1 MGHRA, CDR2 YSYEKL. This CDR3 reads CASKHSGGSGGYTF. For the CDR3, the DNA is TGCGCCAGCAAACACTCGGGAGGGAGTGGTGGCTACACCTTC.

The rearrangement joins TRBV12-3 or TRBV12-4 to TRBJ1-2; a possible D gene is TRBD1 (6 bases). Trimming left V 5 bases short and J 4 bases short, with 14 bases between. This CDR3 has 14 residues. The DNA of the CDR3 is TGTGCCAGCAGTCCAGCACAGGGTTTCTATGGCTACACCTTC. Translation: CASSPAQGFYGYTF.

V and J are TRBV20-1 and TRBJ1-2; D call uncertain. V lost 2 bases and J 5 bases, leaving 15 bases between the germline ends. CDR3 length: 14 amino acids. Germline CDR1 and CDR2: DFQATT and SNEGSKA (reference sequence). CDR3 DNA: TGCAGTGCTAGACAGGTCTGGGGTTTTTATGGCTACACCTTC. This codes for CSARQVWGFYGYTF.

The rearrangement uses TRBV29-1 and TRBJ1-6; the D gene is possibly TRBD1 (6 bases). The CDR3 is made up of 19 amino acids. V was pared by 0 bases and J by 4 bases, with 22 bases between. The germline gives CDR1 SQVTM, CDR2 ANQGSEA. CDR3 residues: CSVEDCGRPPRGYNSPLHF. For the CDR3, the DNA is TGCAGCGTTGAAGATTGTGGCAGGCCACCCAGGGGATATAATTCACCCCTCCACTTT.

This chain uses TRBV7-2 with TRBJ2-1; D might be TRBD1 or TRBD2, each matching 6 bases. V was trimmed by 7 bases and J by 1 base, leaving 11 bases between them. The CDR3 extends over 14 amino acids. The V gene's germline CDR1 is SGHTA and CDR2 FQGNSA. The CDR3 loop is CASIGGGSYNEQFF. The CDR3, as DNA: TGTGCCAGCATCGGAGGGGGTTCCTACAATGAGCAGTTCTTC. Full variable domain (remainder filled in from reference TRBV7-2 and TRBJ2-1): GAGVSQSPSNKVTEKGKDVELRCDPISGHTALYWYRQSLGQGLEFLIYFQGNSAPDKSGLPSDRFSAERTGGSVSTLTIQRTQQEDSAVYLCASIGGGSYNEQFFGPGTRLTVL.

V and J are TRBV19 and TRBJ2-1, with TRBD2 matching 7 bases. Germline CDR1 LNHDA, CDR2 SQIVND (reference sequence). CDR3 length: 16 residues. J lost 9 bases, V lost 4 bases, and 15 bases had no gene match. The CDR3 protein is CASSRGPRAWGGEQFF. DNA of the CDR3: TGTGCCAGTAGTAGGGGACCCCGGGCGTGGGGGGGTGAGCAGTTCTTC.

In its sample, this clonotype was seen many times. The chain recombines TRBV7-2 with TRBJ2-3, with TRBD2 identical over 8 bases. The CDR3 is 16 residues long. Looked up from germline, CDR1 is SGHTA and CDR2 is FQGNSA. J gave up 1 base and V 2 bases, and 5 bases lay outside the gene matches. This CDR3 is CASSLRWRGGTDTQYF. The CDR3 DNA follows: TGTGCCAGCAGCTTACGCTGGCGGGGGGGCACAGATACGCAGTATTTT.

The V and J genes are TRBV6-1 and TRBJ2-3; the D is unclear. Germline V gene data show CDR1 as MNHNS and CDR2 as SASEGT. The CDR3 is made up of 14 amino acids. V dropped 4 bases and J dropped 4 bases, with 12 bases sitting between them. The CDR3 sequence is CASSGQLNPDTQYF. In DNA form, the CDR3 reads TGTGCCAGCAGTGGACAACTAAACCCAGATACGCAGTATTTT.

The rearrangement uses TRBV6-6 and TRBJ2-7; unclear D gene. V lost 6 bases and J 3 bases, leaving 12 bases between the germline ends. This CDR3 comprises 13 residues. Germline-derived CDR1 and CDR2 are MNHNY and SVGAGI (reference sequence). As DNA, the CDR3 is TGTGCCAGCAGGATGGGCCTCGGCTACGAGCAGTACTTC. As protein: CASRMGLGYEQYF.